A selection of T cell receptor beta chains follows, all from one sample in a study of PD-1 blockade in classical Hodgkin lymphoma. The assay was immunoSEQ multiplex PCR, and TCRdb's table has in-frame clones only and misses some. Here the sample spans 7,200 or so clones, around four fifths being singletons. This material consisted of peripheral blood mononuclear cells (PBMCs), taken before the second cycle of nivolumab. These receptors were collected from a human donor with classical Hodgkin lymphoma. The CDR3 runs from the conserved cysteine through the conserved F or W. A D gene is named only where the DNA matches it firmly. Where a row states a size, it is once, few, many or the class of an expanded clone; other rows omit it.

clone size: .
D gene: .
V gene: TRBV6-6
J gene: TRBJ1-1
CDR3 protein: CASRTNKAANTEAFF
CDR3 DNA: TGTGCCAGCAGGACCAATAAGGCCGCGAACACTGAAGCTTTCTTT

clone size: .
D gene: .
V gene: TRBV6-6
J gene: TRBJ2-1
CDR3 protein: CASSYGGNEQFF
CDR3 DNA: TGTGCCAGCAGTTACGGGGGCAATGAGCAGTTCTTC

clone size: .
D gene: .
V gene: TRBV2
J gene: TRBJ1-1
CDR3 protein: CASSDLGTRNTEAFF
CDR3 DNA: TGTGCCAGCAGTGATTTGGGGACACGGAACACTGAAGCTTTCTTT

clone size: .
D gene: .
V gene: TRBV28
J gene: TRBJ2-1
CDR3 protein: CASSPPDRTSYNEQFF
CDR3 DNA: TGTGCCAGCAGTCCTCCCGACAGAACGAGCTACAATGAGCAGTTCTTC

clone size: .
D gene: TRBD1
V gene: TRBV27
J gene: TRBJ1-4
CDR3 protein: CASSHRGRDMRGEKLFF
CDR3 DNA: TGTGCCAGCAGCCATAGGGGGCGGGACATGCGTGGTGAAAAACTGTTTTTT

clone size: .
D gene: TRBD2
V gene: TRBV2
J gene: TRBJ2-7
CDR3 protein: CASSATSGGVYEQYF
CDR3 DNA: TGTGCCAGCAGTGCTACTAGCGGGGGGGTCTACGAGCAGTACTTC

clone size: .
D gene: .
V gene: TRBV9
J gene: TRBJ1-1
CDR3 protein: CASSPEYSNTEAFF
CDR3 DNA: TGTGCCAGCAGCCCAGAATACAGTAACACTGAAGCTTTCTTT

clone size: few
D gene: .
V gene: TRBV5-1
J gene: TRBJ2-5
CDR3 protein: CASIRGTGPQETQYF
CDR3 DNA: TGCGCCAGCATCCGTGGAACAGGGCCGCAAGAGACCCAGTACTTC

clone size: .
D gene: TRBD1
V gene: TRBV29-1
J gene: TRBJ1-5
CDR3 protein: CSVASAGGSQPQHF
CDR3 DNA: TGCAGCGTTGCTTCCGCAGGGGGCAGTCAGCCCCAGCATTTT

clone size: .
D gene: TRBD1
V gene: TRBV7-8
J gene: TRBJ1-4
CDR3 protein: CASSSRGLSNEKLFF
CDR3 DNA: TGTGCCAGCAGCTCGAGGGGGCTCAGTAATGAAAAACTGTTTTTT

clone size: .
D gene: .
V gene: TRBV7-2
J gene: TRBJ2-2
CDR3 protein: CASSFTQGGAGELFF
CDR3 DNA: TGTGCCAGCAGCTTCACACAGGGGGGGGCCGGGGAGCTGTTTTTT

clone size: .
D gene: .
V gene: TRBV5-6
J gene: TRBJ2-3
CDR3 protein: CASSLGPQGDTQYF
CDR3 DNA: TGTGCCAGCAGCTTAGGACCACAGGGAGATACGCAGTATTTT

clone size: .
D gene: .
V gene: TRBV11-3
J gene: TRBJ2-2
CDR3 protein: CASSLVNGELFF
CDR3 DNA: TGTGCCAGCAGCTTAGTTAACGGGGAGCTGTTTTTT

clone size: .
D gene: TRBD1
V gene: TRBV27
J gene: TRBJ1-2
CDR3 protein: CASSLSRTGFGYTF
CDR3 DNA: TGTGCCAGCAGTTTATCAAGGACAGGGTTTGGCTACACCTTC

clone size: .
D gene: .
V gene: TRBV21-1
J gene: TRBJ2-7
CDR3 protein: CASSKAVLGGAYEQYF
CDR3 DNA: TGTGCCAGCAGCAAAGCAGTCCTAGGGGGCGCCTACGAGCAGTACTTC

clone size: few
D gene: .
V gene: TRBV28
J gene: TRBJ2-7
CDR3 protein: CASSSQGRDNEQYF
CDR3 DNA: TGTGCCAGCAGTTCCCAGGGGAGGGATAACGAGCAGTACTTC

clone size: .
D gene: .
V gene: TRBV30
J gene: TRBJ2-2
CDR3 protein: CALEWVPGELFF
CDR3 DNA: TGTGCCTTGGAGTGGGTTCCCGGGGAGCTGTTTTTT

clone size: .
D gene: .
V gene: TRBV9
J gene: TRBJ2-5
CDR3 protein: CASSPTVFGQGRQTQYF
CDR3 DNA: TGTGCCAGCAGCCCCACAGTTTTTGGGCAGGGGAGGCAGACCCAGTACTTC

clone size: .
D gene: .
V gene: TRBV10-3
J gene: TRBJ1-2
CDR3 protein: CAISESGGFNYGYTF
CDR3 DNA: TGTGCCATCAGTGAGTCGGGAGGCTTCAACTATGGCTACACCTTC

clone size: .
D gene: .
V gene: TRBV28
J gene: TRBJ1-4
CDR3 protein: CASSQTGATNEKLFF
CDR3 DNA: TGTGCCAGCAGTCAGACTGGAGCAACTAATGAAAAACTGTTTTTT

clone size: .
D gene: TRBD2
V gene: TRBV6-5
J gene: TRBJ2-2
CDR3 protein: CASAVAGLTGELFF
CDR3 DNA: TGTGCCTCCGCGGTAGCGGGGCTCACCGGGGAGCTGTTTTTT

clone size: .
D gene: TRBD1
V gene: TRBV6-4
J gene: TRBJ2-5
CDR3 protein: CASSKNRGTQETQYF
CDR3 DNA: TGTGCCAGCAGTAAAAACAGGGGGACTCAAGAGACCCAGTACTTC

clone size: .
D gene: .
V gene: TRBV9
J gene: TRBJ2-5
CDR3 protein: CASSAWDSPEETQYF
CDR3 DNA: TGTGCCAGCAGCGCCTGGGACTCCCCGGAGGAGACCCAGTACTTC

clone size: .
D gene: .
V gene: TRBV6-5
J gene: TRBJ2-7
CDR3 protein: CASSPGTAIEQYF
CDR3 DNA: TGTGCCAGCAGCCCAGGGACGGCGATAGAGCAGTACTTC

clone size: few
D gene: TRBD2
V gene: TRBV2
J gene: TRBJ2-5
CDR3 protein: CAGKRASGLLAQYF
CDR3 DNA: TGTGCCGGAAAGAGGGCTAGCGGACTTTTGGCCCAGTACTTC

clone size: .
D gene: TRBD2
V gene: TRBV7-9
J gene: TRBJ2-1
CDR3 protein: CASSSIFAGAWNEQFF
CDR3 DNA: TGTGCCAGCAGCTCAATCTTTGCGGGAGCGTGGAATGAGCAGTTCTTC

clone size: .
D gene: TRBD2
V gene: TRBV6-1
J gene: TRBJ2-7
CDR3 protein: CASSVLPTSGSGYEQYF
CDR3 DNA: TGTGCCAGCAGTGTACTACCCACTAGCGGGAGCGGGTACGAGCAGTACTTC

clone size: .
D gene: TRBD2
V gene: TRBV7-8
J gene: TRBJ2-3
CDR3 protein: CASSTRDYFSTDTQYF
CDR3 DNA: TGTGCCAGCAGCACCCGGGACTACTTTAGCACAGATACGCAGTATTTT

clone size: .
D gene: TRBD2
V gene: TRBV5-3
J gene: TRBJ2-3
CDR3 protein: CARSLWLREADTQYF
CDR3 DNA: TGTGCCAGAAGCCTCTGGCTTCGGGAGGCAGATACGCAGTATTTT

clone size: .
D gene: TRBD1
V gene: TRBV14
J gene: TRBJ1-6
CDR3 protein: CASSQNRGGVGSPLHF
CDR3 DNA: TGTGCCAGCAGCCAAAACAGGGGAGGGGTCGGATCACCCCTCCACTTT

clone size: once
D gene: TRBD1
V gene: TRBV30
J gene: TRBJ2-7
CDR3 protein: CAWRGTGVLYF
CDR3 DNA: TGTGCCTGGAGAGGGACAGGGGTCCTGTACTTC

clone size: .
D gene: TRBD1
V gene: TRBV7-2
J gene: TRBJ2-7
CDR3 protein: CASSELTGSEQYF
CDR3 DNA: TGTGCCAGCAGCGAATTGACAGGGTCCGAGCAGTACTTC

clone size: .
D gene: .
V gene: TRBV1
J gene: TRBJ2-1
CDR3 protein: CTSSQPRLAGWNEQFF
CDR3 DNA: TGCACCAGCAGCCAACCCCGACTAGCGGGATGGAATGAGCAGTTCTTC

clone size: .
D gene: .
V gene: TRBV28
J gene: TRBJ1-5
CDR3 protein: CASSIQGILDQPQHF
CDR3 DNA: TGTGCCAGCAGTATTCAGGGGATCCTTGATCAGCCCCAGCATTTT